The 20 T cell receptor beta chains below all came from one sample that was sequenced in a study of T cells in Graves' hyperthyroidism and ophthalmopathy. Researchers took RNA transcripts and amplified the TCR beta CDR3 regions from them. The TCR CDR3 first-round RT-PCR relied on the HTBI primer set. TCRdb passed the multiplex PCR reads through MiXCR, listing each CDR3 protein once. The sample consists of 750,000 to 900,000 distinct CDR3 sequences, about 38% of them appearing once. The sequenced material came from blood. The receptors were sampled from a man aged 18 to 35 with Graves' hyperthyroidism.

The chain recombines TRBV7-4 with TRBJ2-7; D is uncertain. The V gene's germline CDR1 is SGHVT and CDR2 SQSDAQ. The CDR3 totals 16 residues. The V gene lost 5 bases and the J gene lost 5 bases, with 22 bases spanning the gap. The DNA of the CDR3 is TGTGCCAGCAGCCACCTGCTACTATTAAGCCCTAACGAGCAGTACTTC. It specifies CASSHLLLLSPNEQYF.

This clonotype has at least ten counts. This chain links TRBV7-8 with TRBJ1-1, with 10 nucleotides matching TRBD1. The CDR3 loop spans 15 amino acids. Trimming took 5 bases from V and 3 from J; bases not matched to a gene: 6. Germline CDR1 and CDR2: SGHVS and FQNEAQ. This CDR3 is CASSPRDRGDTEAFF. CDR3 DNA sequence: TGTGCCAGCAGCCCACGGGACAGGGGAGACACTGAAGCTTTCTTT.

The chain joins TRBV7-3 to TRBJ2-2; a possible D gene is TRBD1 (6 bases). Trimming removed 4 bases at V and 0 bases at J, with 12 bases between. This CDR3 spans 16 amino acids. The germline V gene encodes CDR1 SGHTA and CDR2 FQGTGA. The CDR3: CASSSPGQTNTGELFF. In DNA, the CDR3 is TGTGCCAGCAGCTCGCCGGGACAAACGAACACCGGGGAGCTGTTTTTT.

This clonotype has a count of ten or more. The rearrangement joins TRBV12-3 or TRBV12-4 to TRBJ2-5; D is undetermined. The CDR3 totals 9 residues. V was shortened by 8 bases and J by 7 bases, with 5 bases between the two germline ends. CDR3 nucleotide sequence: TGTGCCAGCCCGTGGACCCAGTACTTC. The encoded protein is CASPWTQYF.

In its sample, this clonotype was seen a few times. This chain joins TRBV29-1 and TRBJ1-3; TRBD1 agrees at 7 bases. In germline, CDR1 is SQVTM, CDR2 ANQGSEA. The length of the CDR3 is 14 residues. V trimming: 6 bases; J trimming: 0 bases; junction bases outside the gene matches: 5. CDR3 sequence reads: CSVEGQISGNTIYF. Written as DNA, the CDR3 is TGCAGCGTAGAGGGACAGATCTCTGGAAACACCATATATTTT. Using reference TRBV29-1 and TRBJ1-3 for the parts outside the CDR3, the full variable domain is SAVISQKPSRDICQRGTSLTIQCQVDSQVTMMFWYRQQPGQSLTLIATANQGSEATYESGFVIDKFPISRPNLTFSTLTVSNMSPEDSSIYLCSVEGQISGNTIYFGEGSWLTVV.

This clonotype has only a few counts. The chain uses TRBV4-1 and TRBJ1-6; D is ambiguous. Germline V gene sequence: CDR1 MGHRA, CDR2 YSYEKL. The CDR3 is 13 amino acids. V was shortened by 0 bases and J by 8 bases, with 5 bases between the two germline ends. The CDR3 here is CASSQEKDSPLHF. CDR3 nucleotides: TGCGCCAGCAGCCAAGAGAAAGATTCACCCCTCCACTTT.

In this sample, this clonotype turned up a few times. This chain uses TRBV27 with TRBJ1-1; the D is unclear. This CDR3 region has 11 residues. The germline V and J ends were trimmed by 7 bases and 6 bases, with 9 bases remaining between them. The V gene's germline CDR1 is MNHEY and CDR2 SMNVEV (reference sequence). The CDR3 DNA is TGTGCCAGCACCCGTGGGGCTGAAGCTTTCTTT. This gives the protein CASTRGAEAFF.

In this sample, this clonotype turned up a few times. This chain uses TRBV10-3 with TRBJ2-5; D perhaps matches TRBD2 (5 bases). Germline V gene lookup returns CDR1 ENHRY and CDR2 SYGVKD. V shed 10 bases and J shed 2 bases, with 17 bases lying between them. The CDR3 extends over 14 amino acids. The CDR3, as DNA: TGTGCCAGCACCAAACCACGCGGGCAAGAGACCCAGTACTTC. Protein: CASTKPRGQETQYF.

The genes are TRBV10-3 and TRBJ1-1; 10 bases fit TRBD1. The CDR3 runs to 15 residues. In germline, CDR1 is ENHRY, CDR2 SYGVKD. The trim removed 11 bases at V and 6 bases at J, leaving 15 bases unmatched. CDR3 DNA sequence: TGTGCCGGCAGTGAGTCGGGGACAGGGGTGTCTGAAGCTTTCTTT. It encodes CAGSESGTGVSEAFF.

In its sample, this clonotype was seen a few times. The chain uses TRBV11-2 and TRBJ2-7, with 7 bases lining up with TRBD2. The V gene's germline CDR1 is SGHAT and CDR2 FQNNGV. After removal of 1 base from V and 3 bases from J, the junction contained 9 bases not matched to a gene. There are 16 residues in the CDR3. The CDR3 region is CASSLGPAGLLYEQYF. The CDR3 nucleotides read TGTGCCAGCAGCTTAGGCCCAGCGGGGCTCCTCTACGAGCAGTACTTC.

This clonotype has at least ten counts. V is TRBV10-3 and J is TRBJ1-4; a possible D gene is TRBD1 (5 bases). Germline V lookup: CDR1 ENHRY, CDR2 SYGVKD. The CDR3 extends over 14 amino acids. Trimming took off 3 bases at V and 5 bases at J, with 10 bases between the two ends. As DNA, the CDR3 is TGTGCCATCAGTGATGGGACGGAGAATGAAAAACTGTTTTTT. It codes for CAISDGTENEKLFF.

The J gene is TRBJ2-2, the V gene TRBV7-2; 8 bases are shared with TRBD1. The CDR3 covers 17 residues. Trimming cost V 3 bases and J 2 bases; bases outside gene matches: 8. Looked up from germline, CDR1 is SGHTA and CDR2 is FQGNSA. CDR3 nucleotides: TGTGCCAGCAGCTTGGCCAGTGCAGGGGGCAACACCGGGGAGCTGTTTTTT. Amino acids: CASSLASAGGNTGELFF.

CDR3 nucleotides: TGCAGACAGACAGGGGTGGACACTGAAGCTTTCTTT. It is translated as CRQTGVDTEAFF. The chain links TRBV29-1 to TRBJ1-1, with TRBD1 matching over 8 bases. The germline V gene has CDR1 SQVTM and CDR2 ANQGSEA. CDR3 size: 12 residues.

As for this clonotype: A much larger clone lies a single base off, so this may be a read error. This sequence joins TRBV20-1 and TRBJ1-4; perhaps TRBD1 as D (5 bases). The CDR3 spans 13 residues. V lost 1 base and J 4 bases, leaving 7 bases between the germline ends. CDR1 DFQATT and CDR2 SNEGSKA come from the germline V gene (reference sequence). The CDR3 is CSARGGVNEKLFF. In nucleotides, the CDR3 is TGCAGTGCTAGAGGAGGGGTTAATGAAAAACTGTTTTTT.

This clonotype has more than one count but fewer than ten. The rearrangement uses TRBV20-1 and TRBJ2-2, with 9 bases aligning to TRBD1. This CDR3 has 15 residues. V lost 6 bases and J lost 2; bases outside the gene matches: 7. Germline CDR1 reads DFQATT; CDR2 reads SNEGSKA (reference sequence). The CDR3 loop is CSAALGQGNTGELFF. For the CDR3, the DNA is TGCAGTGCGGCTTTGGGACAGGGTAACACCGGGGAGCTGTTTTTT.

The chain has TRBV12-3 or TRBV12-4 and TRBJ1-5, with 7 nucleotides matching TRBD1. The CDR3 contains 15 residues. V shed 4 bases and J 3 bases; nucleotides not matched to a gene: 6. CDR3 DNA: TGTGCCAGCAGTTGGAGACAGGGTTCCAATCAGCCCCAGCATTTT. As protein: CASSWRQGSNQPQHF.

Remarks on this clonotype: Compared with germline, one end of the junction differs, possibly owing to a read error. The chain combines TRBV4-1 with TRBJ1-1; TRBD1 matches 7 bases. The length of the CDR3 is 18 residues. The V gene's germline CDR1 is MGHRA and CDR2 YSYEKL. The CDR3 loop is CASSQAGGYTTGDTEAFF. CDR3 DNA: TGCGCCAGTAGCCAAGCCGGAGGCTATACTACAGGGGACACTGAAGCTTTCTTT.

This clonotype was counted only a few times. V is TRBV19 and J is TRBJ2-5; D is uncertain. This CDR3 is built from 13 residues. V was pared by 0 bases and J by 4 bases, with 6 bases between. The germline V gene has CDR1 LNHDA and CDR2 SQIVND (reference sequence). The chain's CDR3 is CASSIERSETQYF. CDR3 nucleotides: TGTGCCAGTAGTATAGAACGGTCAGAGACCCAGTACTTC.

The sample holds a few counts of this clonotype. The chain has TRBV7-8 and TRBJ2-7; 10 nucleotides agree with TRBD2. CDR3 size: 16 residues. The J segment lost 3 bases and the V segment lost 7 bases, leaving 12 bases of the junction unmatched. Germline V gene lookup returns CDR1 SGHVS and CDR2 FQNEAQ. The DNA for the CDR3 is TGTGCCAGCACACCCCGACCGGGACTAGCGTTCTACGAGCAGTACTTC. It is translated as CASTPRPGLAFYEQYF.

This clonotype was found many times. In DNA, the CDR3 is TGTGCCAGTAGTTACGGAGGGGCTAGCAATCAGCCCCAGCATTTT. Amino acids: CASSYGGASNQPQHF. The rearrangement uses TRBV19 and TRBJ1-5, with D maybe TRBD1 (5 bases). The CDR3 spans 15 residues. The germline V gene encodes CDR1 LNHDA and CDR2 SQIVND (reference sequence). Trimming shortened V by 5 bases and J by 0 bases, and 11 bases separated the two germline ends.